The 30 T cell receptor beta chains in this list originate from one sample, sequenced in a study of T-cell memory formation after mild COVID-19. MiXCR was run by TCRdb on the 5' RACE reads, yielding one entry per CDR3 protein. The sample lists hundreds of thousands of distinct CDR3 sequences; less than 25% were seen once. The material sequenced was PBMCs or a T cell subset sorted from them (not recorded which). Receptor source: a young man who had mild COVID-19 (a few samples of this study predate the infection). Cell type and time point are not known.

This sequence joins TRBV28 and TRBJ2-7; a weak D match, TRBD1 (6 bases). This CDR3 comprises 12 residues. Germline V lookup: CDR1 MDHEN, CDR2 SYDVKM. V lost 7 bases and J 5 bases, leaving 12 bases between the germline ends. The DNA of the CDR3 is TGTGCCAGCACCGCGAGGGGGAACGAGCAGTACTTC. Translated: CASTARGNEQYF.

This sequence joins TRBV7-2 and TRBJ1-1; 7 bases are shared with TRBD1. The CDR3 loop spans 13 amino acids. In germline, CDR1 is SGHTA, CDR2 FQGNSA. V gave up 4 bases and J gave up 11 bases; unmatched junction bases: 10. DNA of the CDR3: TGTGCCAGCAGCTCGATGACAGGGTTGTATGCTTTCTTT. Protein sequence: CASSSMTGLYAFF.

This clonotype was detected a few times. In DNA, the CDR3 is TGTGCCAGCAGCTTTCCCCCGAGGTCGGCGGACACTGAAGCTTTCTTT. Its translation is CASSFPPRSADTEAFF. The V and J genes are TRBV7-9 and TRBJ1-1; D is unresolved. V was trimmed by 3 bases and J by 3 bases, leaving 17 bases between them. Germline values: CDR1 SEHNR, CDR2 FQNEAQ (reference sequence). There are 16 residues in the CDR3.

This clonotype was seen more than once but under ten times. This chain connects TRBV7-2 to TRBJ1-1; 9 nucleotides align to TRBD1. The CDR3 sequence is 14 residues long. Germline-derived CDR1 and CDR2 are SGHTA and FQGNSA. The J segment lost 10 bases and the V segment lost 7 bases, leaving 13 bases of the junction unmatched. The chain's CDR3 is CASTLGTGIGGAFF. In DNA, the CDR3 is TGTGCCAGCACCTTGGGGACAGGGATTGGGGGAGCTTTCTTT.

This clonotype has just a few counts. The rearrangement joins TRBV18 to TRBJ1-1, with D possibly being TRBD1 (5 bases). Trimming pared 5 bases from V and 1 base from J, leaving 20 bases between. The CDR3 covers 17 residues. The germline CDR1 and CDR2 sequences are KGHSH and LQKENI. CDR3 sequence: CASSSVRGTIRNTEAFF. CDR3 bases: TGTGCCAGCTCATCCGTTCGGGGCACGATTAGGAACACTGAAGCTTTCTTT.

This clonotype was picked up one time. The chain links TRBV5-1 to TRBJ2-7; no clear D gene. Trimming removed 2 bases from V and 7 bases from J, with 13 bases in between. Germline assignment: CDR1 SGHRS and CDR2 YFSETQ. This CDR3 has 13 amino acids. The CDR3 protein is CASSLTPPEEQYF. The CDR3 bases are TGCGCCAGCAGCTTAACTCCACCGGAGGAGCAGTACTTC.

This chain joins TRBV5-6 and TRBJ1-3, with 7 bases identical to TRBD1. The CDR3 runs to 16 residues. From germline, CDR1 is SGHDT and CDR2 YYEEEE. V lost 4 bases and J lost 5; bases outside the gene matches: 12. The CDR3 nucleotides read TGTGCCAGCAGCCGGCCCTACAGGGGAGGTAGAAACACCATATATTTT. Amino acids: CASSRPYRGGRNTIYF.

This chain connects TRBV27 to TRBJ2-3; maybe TRBD2 (6 bases). Germline V gene sequence: CDR1 MNHEY, CDR2 SMNVEV (reference sequence). V lost 2 bases, J lost 4 bases, and 13 bases lay in between. There are 15 residues in the CDR3. CDR3 DNA: TGTGCCAGCAGTTTAAGTGTGGGGGGAGCAGATACGCAGTATTTT. Its translation: CASSLSVGGADTQYF.

About this clonotype: A much larger clonotype is one base distant, so this may be a read error. CDR3 protein: CSSSLGLAGSQETQYF. CDR3 nucleotide sequence: TGTTCCAGCAGCCTTGGACTAGCGGGGAGCCAAGAGACCCAGTACTTC. The chain is built from TRBV7-2 and TRBJ2-5; 12 bases are shared with TRBD2. This CDR3 region has 16 residues. In germline, CDR1 is SGHTA, CDR2 FQGNSA.

The rearrangement joins TRBV10-3 to TRBJ1-1, with D unresolved. The germline V and J ends were trimmed by 2 bases and 4 bases, with 11 bases remaining between them. From germline, CDR1 is ENHRY and CDR2 SYGVKD. CDR3 length: 14 residues. CDR3 sequence (DNA): TGTGCCATCAGTGAGATCGAGGGTTCCACTGAAGCTTTCTTT. Translated: CAISEIEGSTEAFF.

The J gene is TRBJ2-5, the V gene TRBV5-1, with D perhaps TRBD1 (5 bases). The ends were cut back, 1 base at V and 5 bases at J, with 18 bases in the middle. Germline assignment: CDR1 SGHRS and CDR2 YFSETQ. The CDR3 contains 16 residues. CDR3 loop: CASSLSRGDGRETQYF. DNA for the CDR3: TGCGCCAGCAGCTTGTCAAGGGGCGATGGTCGGGAGACCCAGTACTTC.

J is TRBJ2-1 and V is TRBV6-5; D is ambiguous. CDR1 is MNHEY and CDR2 is SVGAGI in the germline V gene. V gave up 0 bases and J gave up 0 bases, with 12 bases separating them. The CDR3 spans 17 residues. This chain's CDR3 is CASSYSEAASSYNEQFF. DNA of the CDR3: TGTGCCAGCAGTTACTCAGAAGCAGCAAGCTCCTACAATGAGCAGTTCTTC.

The chain uses TRBV5-1 and TRBJ2-6, with D hard to call. V dropped 2 bases and J dropped 0 bases, with 9 bases sitting between them. Germline V gene sequence: CDR1 SGHRS, CDR2 YFSETQ. The CDR3 totals 16 residues. CDR3 nucleotide sequence: TGCGCCAGCAGCTTCGAGGCAATCTCTGGGGCCAACGTCCTGACTTTC. Its translation: CASSFEAISGANVLTF.

This clonotype was found many times. This sequence joins TRBV18 and TRBJ2-3; D is perhaps TRBD1 (6 bases). The CDR3 contains 15 residues. Germline V gene lookup returns CDR1 KGHSH and CDR2 LQKENI. Trimming left V 6 bases short and J 5 bases short, with 18 bases between. The CDR3 here is CASSTMGARKDTQYF. The CDR3 coding sequence is TGTGCCAGCTCCACGATGGGGGCGAGAAAAGATACGCAGTATTTT. Supplemented by reference TRBV18 and TRBJ2-3, the full variable domain reads NAGVMQNPRHLVRRRGQEARLRCSPMKGHSHVYWYRQLPEEGLKFMVYLQKENIIDESGMPKERFSAEFPKEGPSILRIQQVVRGDSAAYFCASSTMGARKDTQYFGPGTRLTVL.

This clonotype has just a few counts. The rearrangement uses TRBV7-8 and TRBJ1-5, with D uncertain. Germline loops: CDR1 SGHVS, CDR2 FQNEAQ. The CDR3 is 15 amino acids. The V and J ends lost 1 base and 4 bases respectively, with 11 bases between them. CDR3 region: CASSLEALPNQPQHF. DNA of the CDR3: TGTGCCAGCAGCTTAGAGGCGTTGCCGAATCAGCCCCAGCATTTT.

The CDR3, as DNA: TGTGCCAGCAGCGTTCGACAGGGGGCTGAAGCTTTCTTT. Its protein product is CASSVRQGAEAFF. V and J are TRBV9 and TRBJ1-1; 9 nucleotides match TRBD1. After removal of 2 bases from V and 6 bases from J, the junction contained 2 bases not matched to a gene. Germline assignment: CDR1 SGDLS and CDR2 YYNGEE. CDR3 length equals 13 residues.

This clonotype has at least ten counts. The chain has TRBV7-9 and TRBJ2-5; D tentatively fits TRBD1 or TRBD2 (5 bases each). This CDR3 has 13 amino acids. The germline V gene has CDR1 SEHNR and CDR2 FQNEAQ (reference sequence). Trimming pared 5 bases from V and 4 bases from J, leaving 11 bases between. CDR3 bases: TGTGCCAGCAGCCCCCGGGGCCTAGAGACCCAGTACTTC. Protein sequence: CASSPRGLETQYF.

There are many counts of this clonotype. CDR3 nucleotide sequence: TGCGCCAGCAGGCCCGGGGACCGGGGGAGCACAGATACGCAGTATTTT. The encoded protein is CASRPGDRGSTDTQYF. The chain uses TRBV5-1 and TRBJ2-3, with D possibly being TRBD2 (6 bases). The CDR3 consists of 16 residues. V lost 5 bases and J 0 bases, leaving 16 bases between the germline ends. Germline V lookup: CDR1 SGHRS, CDR2 YFSETQ.

This clonotype came up many times. This chain uses TRBV10-2 with TRBJ1-1, with 9 bases lining up with TRBD1. Germline V gene sequence: CDR1 WSHSY, CDR2 SAAADI. The junction had 6 bases not matched to a gene; V was cut back by 11 bases and J by 2 bases. This CDR3 has 13 amino acids. The CDR3, as DNA: TGCGCCGGTAACAGGGGGCCCAACACTGAAGCTTTCTTT. Translation: CAGNRGPNTEAFF.

This clonotype was counted between two and nine times. This chain uses TRBV4-3 with TRBJ2-5; 9 positions agree with TRBD1. V was pared by 1 base and J by 3 bases, with 6 bases of the junction left unmatched. The CDR3 consists of 16 residues. Per the germline V gene, CDR1 is LGHNA and CDR2 is YSLEER. CDR3 amino acids: CASSQGQGGLKETQYF. For the CDR3, the DNA is TGCGCCAGCAGCCAAGGACAGGGGGGCCTTAAAGAGACCCAGTACTTC.

This clonotype has a handful of counts. The chain carries TRBV19 and TRBJ2-1; D possibly uses TRBD1 or TRBD2 (5 bases each). The V end was cut by 5 bases, the J end by 9 bases, with 26 bases between. Germline CDR1 is LNHDA and CDR2 is SQIVND (reference sequence). The CDR3 runs to 17 residues. CDR3 nucleotides: TGTGCCAGTAGTCTGAGCTCAGACAGACCCAAAGAGGGTGAGCAGTTCTTC. Amino acid sequence: CASSLSSDRPKEGEQFF.

The CDR3 DNA sequence: TGTGCCAGCAGCTTGTCTAGCGGGGGGGCAATGGGGACCGGGGAGCTGTTTTTT. Translating gives CASSLSSGGAMGTGELFF. The rearrangement joins TRBV7-8 to TRBJ2-2; TRBD2 matches 12 bases. The CDR3 runs to 18 residues. V lost 3 bases and J lost 5; bases outside the gene matches: 10. The germline V gene encodes CDR1 SGHVS and CDR2 FQNEAQ.

This clonotype was seen more than once but under ten times. The chain joins TRBV7-9 to TRBJ2-5, with D perhaps matching TRBD1 or TRBD2 (5 bases each). Deletions cut 4 bases from V and 6 bases from J, with 18 bases between. CDR3 length: 15 residues. Germline assignment: CDR1 SEHNR and CDR2 FQNEAQ (reference sequence). The CDR3 is CASSSTGTPAKTQYF. Here the CDR3 DNA reads TGTGCCAGCAGCTCCACCGGGACCCCAGCGAAGACCCAGTACTTC.

In this sample, this clonotype turned up a few times. V is TRBV4-2 and J is TRBJ2-1; TRBD1 aligns across 7 bases. V dropped 1 base and J dropped 10; count of bases not matched to a gene: 1. Germline loops: CDR1 LGHNA, CDR2 YNFKEQ. CDR3 length equals 12 residues. CDR3 in amino acids: CASSQVDREQFF. The DNA for the CDR3 is TGTGCCAGCAGCCAAGTGGACAGGGAGCAGTTCTTC.

The V call is TRBV7-8, the J call TRBJ1-6; the D gene is possibly TRBD1 (5 bases). Germline CDR1 is SGHVS and CDR2 is FQNEAQ. V gave up 5 bases and J gave up 8 bases, with 16 bases separating them. CDR3 length: 15 residues. The CDR3 spells CASSSWRGYDSPLHF. CDR3 bases: TGTGCCAGCAGCAGCTGGCGGGGCTACGATTCACCCCTCCACTTT.

The CDR3 DNA sequence: TGTGCCAGCAGCGCGATGGGGGGCGAGACTGAAGCTTTCTTT. Translating gives CASSAMGGETEAFF. The chain has TRBV2 and TRBJ1-1; a possible D gene is TRBD1 (6 bases). Trimming removed 6 bases from V and 5 bases from J, with 16 bases in between. Germline V gene lookup returns CDR1 SNHLY and CDR2 FYNNEI. The CDR3 extends over 14 amino acids.

This sequence joins TRBV27 and TRBJ1-1; the match to TRBD1 covers 8 bases. CDR3 size: 13 residues. Losses at the gene ends were 8 bases for V and 4 bases for J; bases not matched to a gene: 6. Looked up from germline, CDR1 is MNHEY and CDR2 is SMNVEV (reference sequence). CDR3 residues: CASRQGLGTEAFF. Written as DNA, the CDR3 is TGTGCCAGCCGACAGGGGTTAGGCACTGAAGCTTTCTTT.

The chain combines TRBV5-6 with TRBJ1-1; D not resolved. The CDR3 consists of 16 residues. Germline CDR1 is SGHDT and CDR2 is YYEEEE. Deletions cut 4 bases from V and 0 bases from J, with 16 bases between. The CDR3 protein is CASSALREMMNTEAFF. The DNA for the CDR3 is TGTGCCAGCAGCGCCCTTAGAGAGATGATGAACACTGAAGCTTTCTTT.

The chain joins TRBV29-1 to TRBJ2-7; 7 bases match TRBD1. Germline values: CDR1 SQVTM, CDR2 ANQGSEA. The CDR3 consists of 12 residues. With 4 bases clipped from V and 2 bases from J, the junction kept 2 bases outside the gene matches. CDR3 amino acids: CSVVDRTYEQYF. The CDR3 DNA follows: TGCAGCGTTGTGGACAGGACCTACGAGCAGTACTTC.

CDR3 bases: TGCAGCGTTCAGACAGGGGGCGATGGAGGCTACACCTTC. As protein: CSVQTGGDGGYTF. The chain uses TRBV29-1 and TRBJ1-2; TRBD1 aligns across 10 bases. CDR3 size: 13 residues. The germline gives CDR1 SQVTM, CDR2 ANQGSEA. Losses at the gene ends were 5 bases for V and 8 bases for J; bases not matched to a gene: 8.